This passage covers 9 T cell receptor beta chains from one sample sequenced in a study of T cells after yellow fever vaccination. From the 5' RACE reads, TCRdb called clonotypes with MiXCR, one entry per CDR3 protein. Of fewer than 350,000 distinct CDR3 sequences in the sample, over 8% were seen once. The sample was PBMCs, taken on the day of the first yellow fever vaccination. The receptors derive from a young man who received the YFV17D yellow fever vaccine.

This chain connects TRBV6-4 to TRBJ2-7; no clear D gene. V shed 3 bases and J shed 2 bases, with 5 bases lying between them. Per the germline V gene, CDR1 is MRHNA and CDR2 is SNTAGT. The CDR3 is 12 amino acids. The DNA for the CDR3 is TGTGCCAGCAGTGAGGGCACCTACGAGCAGTACGTC. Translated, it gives CASSEGTYEQYV.

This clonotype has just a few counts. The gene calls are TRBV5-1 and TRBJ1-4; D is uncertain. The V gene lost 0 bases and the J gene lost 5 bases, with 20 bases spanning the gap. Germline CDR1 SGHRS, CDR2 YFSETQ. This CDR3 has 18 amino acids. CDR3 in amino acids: CASSLGPMTDGGNEKLFF. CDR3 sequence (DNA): TGCGCCAGCAGCTTGGGACCGATGACCGACGGCGGGAATGAAAAACTGTTTTTT.

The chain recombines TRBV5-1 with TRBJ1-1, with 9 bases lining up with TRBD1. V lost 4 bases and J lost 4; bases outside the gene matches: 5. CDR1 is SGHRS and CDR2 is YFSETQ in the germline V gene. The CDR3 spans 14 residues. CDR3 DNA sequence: TGCGCCAGCAGCGAGGGACAGGGCGGCACTGAAGCTTTCTTT. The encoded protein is CASSEGQGGTEAFF.

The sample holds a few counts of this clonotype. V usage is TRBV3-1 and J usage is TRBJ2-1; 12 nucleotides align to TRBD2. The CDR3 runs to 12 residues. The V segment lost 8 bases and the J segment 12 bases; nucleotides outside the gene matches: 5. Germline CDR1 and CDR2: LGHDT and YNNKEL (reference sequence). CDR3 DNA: TGTGCCAGCGACCTAGCGGGGGGGGCGCAGTTCTTC. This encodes CASDLAGGAQFF.

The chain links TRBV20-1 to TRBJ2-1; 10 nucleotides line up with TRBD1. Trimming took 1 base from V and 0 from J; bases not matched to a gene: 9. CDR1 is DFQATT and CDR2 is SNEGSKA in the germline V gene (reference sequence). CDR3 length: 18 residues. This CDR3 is CSARGGRGQGSSYNEQFF. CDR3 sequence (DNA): TGCAGTGCTAGAGGGGGGAGGGGACAGGGGAGCTCCTACAATGAGCAGTTCTTC.

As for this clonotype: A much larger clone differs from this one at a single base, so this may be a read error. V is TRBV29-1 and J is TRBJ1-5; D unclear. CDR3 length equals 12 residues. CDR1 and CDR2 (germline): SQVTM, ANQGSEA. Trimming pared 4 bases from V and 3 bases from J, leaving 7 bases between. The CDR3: CSVASDNQPQHF. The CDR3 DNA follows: TGCAGCGTTGCCTCCGACAATCAGCCCCAGCATTTT.

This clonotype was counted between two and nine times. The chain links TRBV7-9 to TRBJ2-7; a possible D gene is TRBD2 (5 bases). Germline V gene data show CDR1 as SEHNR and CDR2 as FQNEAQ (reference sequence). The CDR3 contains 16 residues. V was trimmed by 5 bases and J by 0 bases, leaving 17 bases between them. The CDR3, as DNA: TGTGCCAGCAGCCCCCGGGATGCACACATCTCCTACGAGCAGTACTTC. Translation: CASSPRDAHISYEQYF.

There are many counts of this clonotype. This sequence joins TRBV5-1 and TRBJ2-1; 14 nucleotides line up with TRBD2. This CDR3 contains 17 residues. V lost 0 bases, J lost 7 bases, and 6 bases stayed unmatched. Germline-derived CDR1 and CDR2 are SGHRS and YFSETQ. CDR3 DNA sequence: TGCGCCAGCAGCTTGGCGGGACTAGCGGGGGCCGTGAATGAGCAGTTCTTC. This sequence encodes CASSLAGLAGAVNEQFF.

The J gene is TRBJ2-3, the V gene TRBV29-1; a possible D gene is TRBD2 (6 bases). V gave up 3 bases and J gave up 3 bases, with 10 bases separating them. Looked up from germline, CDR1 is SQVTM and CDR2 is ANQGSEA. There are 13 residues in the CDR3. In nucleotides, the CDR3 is TGCAGCGTTGAGTTTGCGGGAACAGATACGCAGTATTTT. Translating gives CSVEFAGTDTQYF.